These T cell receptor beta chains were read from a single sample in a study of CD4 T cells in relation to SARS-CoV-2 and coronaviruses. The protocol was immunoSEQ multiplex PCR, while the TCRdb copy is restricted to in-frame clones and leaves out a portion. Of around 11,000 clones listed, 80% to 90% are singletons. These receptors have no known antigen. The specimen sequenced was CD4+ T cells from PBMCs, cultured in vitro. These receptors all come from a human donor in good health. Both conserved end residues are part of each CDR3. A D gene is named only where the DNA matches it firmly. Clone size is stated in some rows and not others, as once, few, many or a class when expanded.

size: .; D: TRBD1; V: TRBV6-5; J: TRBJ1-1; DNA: TGTGCCAGCAGTATTACAGGGGGTGCTGAAGCTTTCTTT; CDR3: CASSITGGAEAFF
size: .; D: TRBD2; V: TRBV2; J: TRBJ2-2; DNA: TGTGCCAGCATTAATAGCGGGGGGGCCGTCACCGGGGAGCTGTTTTTT; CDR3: CASINSGGAVTGELFF
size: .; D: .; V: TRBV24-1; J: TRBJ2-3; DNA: TGTGCCACCAGTGAGGGGACGGGCTCGGCGCAGTATTTT; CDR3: CATSEGTGSAQYF
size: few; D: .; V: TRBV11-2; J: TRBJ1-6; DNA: TGTGCCAGCAGCTTAGGTAACGGCTTGGTCCTCCACTTT; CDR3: CASSLGNGLVLHF
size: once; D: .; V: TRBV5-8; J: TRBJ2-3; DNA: TGTGCCAGCAGCTTGGACCAGTATTTT; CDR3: CASSLDQYF
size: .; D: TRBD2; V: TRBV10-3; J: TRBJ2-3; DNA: TGTGCCATCAGTCGGACTAGCGGACCTAGCACAGATACGCAGTATTTT; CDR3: CAISRTSGPSTDTQYF
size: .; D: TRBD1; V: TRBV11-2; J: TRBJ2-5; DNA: TGTGCCAGCAGCGGAGTCTCGGGACAGGGGACCCAGTACTTC; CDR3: CASSGVSGQGTQYF
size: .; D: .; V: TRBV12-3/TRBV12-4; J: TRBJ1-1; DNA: TGTGCCAGCACTCGCGGGGCGAACACTGAAGCTTTCTTT; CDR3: CASTRGANTEAFF
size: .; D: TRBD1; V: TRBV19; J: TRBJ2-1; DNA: TGTGCCAGTAGTGTGGGGACAGGGAGGCTCAATGAGCAGTTCTTC; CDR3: CASSVGTGRLNEQFF
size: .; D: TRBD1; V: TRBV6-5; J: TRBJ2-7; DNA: TGTGCCAGCAGTTACTCCCGGACAGGGCTTGGTGACGAGCAGTACTTC; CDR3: CASSYSRTGLGDEQYF
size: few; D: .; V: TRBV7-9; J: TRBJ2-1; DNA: TGTGCCAGCTCCGCCGGGCCCTTATCCTACAATGAGCAGTTCTTC; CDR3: CASSAGPLSYNEQFF
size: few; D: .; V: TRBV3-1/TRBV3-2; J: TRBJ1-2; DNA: TGTGCCAGCAGCCAAGATCTGGCAGAAGCCCGAGGCTACACCTTC; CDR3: CASSQDLAEARGYTF
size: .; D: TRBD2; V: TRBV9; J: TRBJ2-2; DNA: TGTGCCAGCAGCGCCACCGGGACTAGCGGAGTCACCGGGGAGCTGTTTTTT; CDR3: CASSATGTSGVTGELFF
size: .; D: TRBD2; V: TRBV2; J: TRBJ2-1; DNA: TGTGCCAGCCAAGCGGGGACTTGGAATGAGCAGTTCTTC; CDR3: CASQAGTWNEQFF
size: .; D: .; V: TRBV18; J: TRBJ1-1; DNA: TGTGCCAGCTCACCATTTAAAGGATCGAACACTGAAGCTTTCTTT; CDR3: CASSPFKGSNTEAFF
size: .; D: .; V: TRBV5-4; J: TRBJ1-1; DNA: TGTGCCAGCAGCGAGAACAAGGGAAGGGCTTTCTTT; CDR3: CASSENKGRAFF
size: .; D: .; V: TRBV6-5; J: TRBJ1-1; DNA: TGTGCCAGCAGTCTCAGGGAAAGGAACACTGAAGCTTTCTTT; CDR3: CASSLRERNTEAFF
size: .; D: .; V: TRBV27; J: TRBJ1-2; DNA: TGTGCCAGCCGGGGGGCTTATGTCTACACCTTC; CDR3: CASRGAYVYTF
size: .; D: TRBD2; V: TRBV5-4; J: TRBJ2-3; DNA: TGTGCCAGCAGCTTACGACTAGCGGGGACCACAGATACGCAGTATTTT; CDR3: CASSLRLAGTTDTQYF
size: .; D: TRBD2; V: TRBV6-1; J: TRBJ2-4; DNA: TGTGCCAGCAGTGAAGCCATAGCGGGGGTAGCCAAAAACATTCAGTACTTC; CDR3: CASSEAIAGVAKNIQYF
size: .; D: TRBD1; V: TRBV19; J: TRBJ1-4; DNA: TGTGCCAGTAGTCCCTTAACAGGGGGCGATGGGGAAAAACTGTTTTTT; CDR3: CASSPLTGGDGEKLFF
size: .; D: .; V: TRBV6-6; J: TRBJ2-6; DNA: TGTGCCAGCAGTCGTGGCGAATCTGGGGCCAACGTCCTGACTTTC; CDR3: CASSRGESGANVLTF
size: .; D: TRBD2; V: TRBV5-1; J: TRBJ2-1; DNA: TGCGCCAGCAGCCACCGACTAGCGGGAGTTAAACGGAATGAGCAGTTCTTC; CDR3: CASSHRLAGVKRNEQFF
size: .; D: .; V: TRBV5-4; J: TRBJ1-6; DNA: TGTGCCAGCAGCACGCTCGACAACTACGCAAATTCACCCCTCCACTTT; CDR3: CASSTLDNYANSPLHF
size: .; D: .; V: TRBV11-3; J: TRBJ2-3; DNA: TGTGCCAGCAGCTTAGTCCAGGGATCAGATACGCAGTATTTT; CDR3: CASSLVQGSDTQYF
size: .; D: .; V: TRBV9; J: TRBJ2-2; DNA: TGTGCCAGCAGCGCTTCCGGGACCCACACCGGGGAGCTGTTTTTT; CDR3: CASSASGTHTGELFF